The 8 T cell receptor beta chains reported below all come from one sample, sequenced in a study of shared clonotypes between healthy human individuals. Data came from immunoSEQ multiplex PCR; TCRdb stores just in-frame clones and leaves some out. Among 400,000 to 600,000 clones listed, approximately 79% were seen once. The specimen sequenced was PBMCs. These receptors all come from a woman in her 40s in good health. Some clones in this sample may be carry-over from other donors' samples.

The rearrangement links TRBV6-5 to TRBJ2-7; TRBD1 might be the D (6 bases). Per germline, CDR1 MNHEY and CDR2 SVGAGI. With 5 bases removed from V and 1 base from J, the gap between germline ends came to 15 bases. The CDR3 is 15 residues long. Here the CDR3 reads CASSPTWDISYEQYF. The CDR3 nucleotides are TGTGCCAGCAGTCCTACCTGGGACATTTCCTACGAGCAGTACTTC.

The CDR3 spells CASSLRPRGADTQYF. The CDR3 bases are TGTGCCAGCAGCTTACGCCCCAGGGGCGCAGATACGCAGTATTTT. V gene TRBV7-9 combines with J gene TRBJ2-3, with TRBD1 as a possible D gene (6 bases). Trimming stripped 2 bases from V and 4 bases from J, with 13 bases between. CDR1 SEHNR and CDR2 FQNEAQ come from the germline V gene (reference sequence). The length of the CDR3 is 15 residues.

This chain joins TRBV14 and TRBJ2-7; 10 bases match TRBD1. The V and J ends lost 1 base and 2 bases, in that order; junction bases with no gene match: 5. Germline V gene data show CDR1 as SGHDN and CDR2 as FVKESK. This CDR3 has 16 residues. In DNA form, the CDR3 reads TGTGCCAGCAGCCAAGGAAGGGGGACAGGGGCCTACGAGCAGTACTTC. It specifies CASSQGRGTGAYEQYF.

The chain carries TRBV11-2 and TRBJ1-5, with D possibly TRBD1 on 5 matching bases. The CDR3 sequence is 15 residues long. V lost 1 base and J lost 0, with 7 bases in between. Germline CDR1 and CDR2: SGHAT and FQNNGV. Written as DNA, the CDR3 is TGTGCCAGCAGCTTAGCAGGGTATAGCAATCAGCCCCAGCATTTT. Translation gives CASSLAGYSNQPQHF.

CDR3 DNA: TGTGCCAGCAGCGTAGGATCGGGGGGCGGAAACACCATATATTTT. It is translated as CASSVGSGGGNTIYF. The chain has TRBV9 and TRBJ1-3; perhaps TRBD1 as D (6 bases). V was clipped by 0 bases and J by 4 bases, with 11 bases between them. Per germline, CDR1 SGDLS and CDR2 YYNGEE. There are 15 residues in the CDR3.

This clone was recorded a few times. This rearrangement joins TRBV4-1 to TRBJ2-3; D gene unclear. CDR1 MGHRA and CDR2 YSYEKL come from the germline V gene. The CDR3 extends over 16 amino acids. Trimming cost V 1 base and J 0 bases, with 11 bases left between them. The CDR3 DNA is TGCGCCAGCAGCCAAGTTTTCGGTGGGAGCACAGATACGCAGTATTTT. As protein: CASSQVFGGSTDTQYF.

The chain couples TRBV9 to TRBJ2-2; 11 bases agree with TRBD2. Germline CDR1 reads SGDLS; CDR2 reads YYNGEE. CDR3 length equals 17 residues. V was clipped by 4 bases and J by 7 bases; unmatched bases: 12. CDR3: CASSSRLAGLMGGELFF. Written as DNA, the CDR3 is TGTGCCAGCAGCTCAAGACTAGCGGGATTGATGGGCGGGGAGCTGTTTTTT.

This sequence joins TRBV28 and TRBJ2-5, with 7 bases matching TRBD2. In germline, CDR1 is MDHEN, CDR2 SYDVKM. The CDR3 sequence is 13 residues long. V was clipped by 7 bases and J by 3 bases; unmatched bases: 5. For the CDR3, the DNA is TGTGCCAGCACTAAAGCGGGAAAAGAGACCCAGTACTTC. Its translation is CASTKAGKETQYF.